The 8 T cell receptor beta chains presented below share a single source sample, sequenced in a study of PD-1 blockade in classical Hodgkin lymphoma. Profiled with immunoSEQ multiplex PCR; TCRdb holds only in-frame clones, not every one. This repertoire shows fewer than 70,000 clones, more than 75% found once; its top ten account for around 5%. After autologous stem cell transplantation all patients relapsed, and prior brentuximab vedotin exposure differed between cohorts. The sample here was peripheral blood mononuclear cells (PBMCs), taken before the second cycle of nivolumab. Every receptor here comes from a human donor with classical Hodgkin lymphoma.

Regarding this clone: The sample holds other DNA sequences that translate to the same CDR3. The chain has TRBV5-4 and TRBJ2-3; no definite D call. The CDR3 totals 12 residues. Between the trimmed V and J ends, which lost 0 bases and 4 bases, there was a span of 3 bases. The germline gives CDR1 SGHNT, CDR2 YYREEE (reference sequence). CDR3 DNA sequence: TGTGCCAGCAGCTTGGTCGCAGATACGCAGTATTTT. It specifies CASSLVADTQYF.

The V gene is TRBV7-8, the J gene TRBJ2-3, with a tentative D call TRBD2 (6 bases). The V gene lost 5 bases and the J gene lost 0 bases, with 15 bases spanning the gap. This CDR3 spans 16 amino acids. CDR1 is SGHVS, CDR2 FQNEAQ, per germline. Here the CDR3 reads CASSPWGGGSTDTQYF. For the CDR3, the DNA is TGTGCCAGCAGCCCCTGGGGAGGAGGGAGCACAGATACGCAGTATTTT.

CDR3 in DNA: TGCGCCAGCAGCTTGTCCGGGGGCCGTTCGAACACCGGGGAGCTGTTTTTT. Its protein is CASSLSGGRSNTGELFF. The V and J genes are TRBV5-1 and TRBJ2-2, with D perhaps given as TRBD1 or TRBD2 (6 bases each). The CDR3 has 17 residues. V was clipped by 1 base and J by 0 bases, with 13 bases between them. The germline CDR1 and CDR2 sequences are SGHRS and YFSETQ.

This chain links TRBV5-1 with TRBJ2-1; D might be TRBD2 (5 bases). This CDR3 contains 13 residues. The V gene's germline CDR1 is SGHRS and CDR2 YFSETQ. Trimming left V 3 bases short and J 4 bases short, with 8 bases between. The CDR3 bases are TGCGCCAGCAGCTCCGGGAATTACAATGAGCAGTTCTTC. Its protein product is CASSSGNYNEQFF.

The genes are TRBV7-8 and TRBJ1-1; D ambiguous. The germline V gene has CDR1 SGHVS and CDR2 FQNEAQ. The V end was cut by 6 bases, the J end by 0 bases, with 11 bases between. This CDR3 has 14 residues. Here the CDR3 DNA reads TGTGCCAGCAGGCTAGCATCCTTGAACACTGAAGCTTTCTTT. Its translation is CASRLASLNTEAFF.

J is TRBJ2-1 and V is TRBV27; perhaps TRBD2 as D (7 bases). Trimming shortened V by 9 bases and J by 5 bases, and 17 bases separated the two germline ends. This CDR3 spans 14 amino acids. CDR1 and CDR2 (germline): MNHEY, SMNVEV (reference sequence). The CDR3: CASEGGRRNNEQFF. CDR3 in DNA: TGTGCCAGTGAGGGGGGGCGGAGGAACAATGAGCAGTTCTTC.

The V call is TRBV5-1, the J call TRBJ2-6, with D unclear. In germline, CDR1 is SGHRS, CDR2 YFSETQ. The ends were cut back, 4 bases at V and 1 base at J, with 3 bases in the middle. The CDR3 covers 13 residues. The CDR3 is CASSPSGANVLTF. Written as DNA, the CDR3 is TGCGCCAGCAGCCCGTCTGGGGCCAACGTCCTGACTTTC.

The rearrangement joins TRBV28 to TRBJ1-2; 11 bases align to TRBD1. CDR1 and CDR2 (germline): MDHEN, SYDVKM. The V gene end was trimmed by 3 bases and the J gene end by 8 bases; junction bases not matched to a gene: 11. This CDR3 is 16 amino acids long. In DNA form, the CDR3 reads TGTGCCAGCAGTTTTTCGATTGGGACAGGGGGAGGGGGCTACACCTTC. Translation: CASSFSIGTGGGGYTF.